These 11 T cell receptor beta chains came from one sample sequenced in a study of graft-versus-host responses after intestinal transplantation. Libraries were prepared by immunoSEQ multiplex PCR; TCRdb keeps only in-frame clonotypes and omits some of them. The table lists around 69,000 clones, around 87% of them singletons. Their antigens remain unidentified. The sequenced sample was unstimulated CD8+ T cells sorted from spleen or lymph node cells, obtained before transplant. These receptors were collected from a human donor who was the organ donor for an intestinal transplant.

The gene calls are TRBV25-1 and TRBJ2-2; perhaps TRBD2 as D (6 bases). The CDR3 has 16 residues. CDR1 is MGHDK, CDR2 SYGVNS, per germline. V lost 4 bases and J 5 bases, leaving 17 bases between the germline ends. The CDR3 DNA follows: TGTGCCAGCAGTGTCTATCCCGGGGCGGGAACCGGGGAGCTGTTTTTT. As protein: CASSVYPGAGTGELFF. Supplemented by reference TRBV25-1 and TRBJ2-2, the full variable domain reads EADIYQTPRYLVIGTGKKITLECSQTMGHDKMYWYQQDPGMELHLIHYSYGVNSTEKGDLSSESTVSRIRTEHFPLTLESARPSHTSQYLCASSVYPGAGTGELFFGEGSRLTVL.

The chain uses TRBV4-1 and TRBJ1-3, with D possibly being TRBD1 (6 bases). Trimming shortened V by 4 bases and J by 0 bases, and 10 bases separated the two germline ends. Germline assignment: CDR1 MGHRA and CDR2 YSYEKL. CDR3 size: 15 residues. For the CDR3, the DNA is TGCGCCAGCAGCCCAGGGGAGAGCTCTGGAAACACCATATATTTT. Encoded protein: CASSPGESSGNTIYF.

The chain has TRBV6-5 and TRBJ1-1, with D perhaps TRBD1 (5 bases). The CDR3 is 14 amino acids. V lost 5 bases to trimming and J lost 0 bases, with 10 bases between them. Germline V gene sequence: CDR1 MNHEY, CDR2 SVGAGI. The DNA of the CDR3 is TGTGCCAGCAGTGGCAGGGTTATGAACACTGAAGCTTTCTTT. Protein product: CASSGRVMNTEAFF.

V is TRBV7-6 and J is TRBJ2-3; 9 nucleotides line up with TRBD2. V lost 3 bases, J lost 1 base, and 2 bases stayed unmatched. CDR1 and CDR2 (germline): SGHVS, FNYEAQ. CDR3 length equals 15 residues. CDR3 coding DNA: TGTGCCAGCAGCTTCCGACTAGCGGGCACAGATACGCAGTATTTT. Residues: CASSFRLAGTDTQYF.

This chain uses TRBV27 with TRBJ2-7; D might be TRBD2 (6 bases). The CDR3 length is 14 residues. V lost 5 bases to trimming and J lost 2 bases, with 13 bases between them. Germline assignment: CDR1 MNHEY and CDR2 SMNVEV (reference sequence). DNA for the CDR3: TGTGCCAGCAGTCCCACCGGGGAGGCCTACGAGCAGTACGTC. Translating it yields CASSPTGEAYEQYV.

The J gene is TRBJ2-5, the V gene TRBV19; the D gene is possibly TRBD1 (7 bases). CDR3 length: 12 amino acids. In germline, CDR1 is LNHDA, CDR2 SQIVND (reference sequence). V dropped 8 bases and J dropped 3 bases, with 10 bases sitting between them. DNA of the CDR3: TGTGCCAGTGGGGGGACAGAAGAGACCCAGTACTTC. Protein product: CASGGTEETQYF.

The genes are TRBV19 and TRBJ2-1; weak D call: TRBD2 (5 bases). V was clipped by 2 bases and J by 7 bases, with 9 bases between them. The CDR3 totals 13 residues. Germline values: CDR1 LNHDA, CDR2 SQIVND (reference sequence). The CDR3 protein is CASSIMSGNEQFF. CDR3 in DNA: TGTGCCAGTAGTATAATGTCGGGAAATGAGCAGTTCTTC.

The chain joins TRBV28 to TRBJ2-5; TRBD1 aligns across 8 bases. CDR1 and CDR2 from the germline V gene are MDHEN and SYDVKM. This CDR3 contains 16 residues. After removal of 9 bases from V and 5 bases from J, the junction contained 17 bases not matched to a gene. In nucleotides, the CDR3 is TGTGCCAGTAGAATGCCGAGGACAGGGCTAGGGGAGACCCAGTACTTC. Translation: CASRMPRTGLGETQYF.

The gene calls are TRBV7-9 and TRBJ2-1; D ambiguous. Germline values: CDR1 SEHNR, CDR2 FQNEAQ (reference sequence). The CDR3 runs 12 residues. Trimming shortened V by 7 bases and J by 8 bases, and 12 bases separated the two germline ends. The CDR3 DNA is TGTGCCAGCATAACCGGCGCGGATGAGCAGTTCTTC. It specifies CASITGADEQFF. Drawing the rest from reference TRBV7-9 and TRBJ2-1, the complete variable domain is DTGVSQNPRHKITKRGQNVTFRCDPISEHNRLYWYRQTLGQGPEFLTYFQNEAQLEKSRLLSDRFSAERPKGSFSTLEIQRTEQGDSAMYLCASITGADEQFFGPGTRLTVL.

The genes are TRBV13 and TRBJ2-7, with TRBD2 matching 13 bases. Losses at the gene ends were 5 bases for V and 4 bases for J; bases not matched to a gene: 2. The CDR3 spans 14 residues. The germline V gene encodes CDR1 PRHDT and CDR2 FYEKMQ (reference sequence). CDR3 nucleotide sequence: TGTGCCAGCAGCCCGGGACTAGCGGGATACGAGCAGTACGTC. This sequence encodes CASSPGLAGYEQYV.

The DNA of the CDR3 is TGTGCCAGCTTGCCCCGGGACAACTACGAGCAGTACGTC. Encoded protein: CASLPRDNYEQYV. The chain combines TRBV5-8 with TRBJ2-7, with D tentatively TRBD1 (6 bases). Trimming pared 7 bases from V and 3 bases from J, leaving 14 bases between. The germline V gene encodes CDR1 SGHTS and CDR2 YDEGEE. The CDR3 spans 13 residues.